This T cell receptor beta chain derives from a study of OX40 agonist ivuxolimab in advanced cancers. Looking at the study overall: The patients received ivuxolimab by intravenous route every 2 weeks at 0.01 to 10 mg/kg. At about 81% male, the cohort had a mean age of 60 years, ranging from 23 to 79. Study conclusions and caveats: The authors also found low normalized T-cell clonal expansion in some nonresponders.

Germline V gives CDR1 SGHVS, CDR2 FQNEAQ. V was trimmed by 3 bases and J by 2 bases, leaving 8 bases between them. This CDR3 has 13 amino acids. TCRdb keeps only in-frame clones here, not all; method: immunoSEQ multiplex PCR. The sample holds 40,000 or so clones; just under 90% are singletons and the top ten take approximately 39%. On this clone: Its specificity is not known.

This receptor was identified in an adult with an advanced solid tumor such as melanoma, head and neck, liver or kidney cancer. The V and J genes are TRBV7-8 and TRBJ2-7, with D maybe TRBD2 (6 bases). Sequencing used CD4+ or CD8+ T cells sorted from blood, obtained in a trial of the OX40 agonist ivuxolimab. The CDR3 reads CASSLGLAYEQYF. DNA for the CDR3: TGTGCCAGCAGCTTGGGACTTGCCTACGAGCAGTACTTC.